This TCR beta chain was profiled in a study of T-cell reconstitution after alpha-beta-depleted transplantation in children. CDR3 size: 15 residues. The trim removed 1 base at V and 8 bases at J, leaving 10 bases unmatched. CDR1 and CDR2 from the germline V gene are DFQATT and SNEGSKA (reference sequence). The library targeted TCRbeta and was prepared with unique molecular identifiers. In TCRdb, the PCR reads were re-called with MiXCR into one record per CDR3 protein. The sample includes 500,000 to 600,000 distinct CDR3 sequences, approximately 16% seen only once; the top ten take less than 4%. This sequence was found in a human donor who donated a stem cell graft to a child with acute lymphoblastic leukemia. The sequencing here drew on PBMCs from the stem cell graft donor, taken from the stem cell graft. V usage is TRBV20-1 and J usage is TRBJ2-1; 8 bases are a match to TRBD2. The CDR3 bases are TGCAGTGCTAGAGGGGTTAGCGGGATCTTGGATGAGCAGTTCTTC. It translates to CSARGVSGILDEQFF.